These T cell receptor beta chains were read from a single sample in a study of T-cell memory formation after mild COVID-19. MiXCR, run by TCRdb on the 5' RACE reads, gives a single entry per CDR3 protein. Among around 200,000 distinct CDR3 sequences listed, around 27% were seen once. The material sequenced was PBMCs or a T cell subset sorted from them (not recorded which). The origin of the receptors is an adult woman who had mild COVID-19 (a few samples of this study predate the infection). Cell type and time point are not known. Each CDR3 is given with its conserved first and last residue. A D gene is named only where the DNA matches it firmly. The size field is filled for only some rows; it gives once, few, many or a size class.

J gene | D gene | V gene | clone size | CDR3 DNA | CDR3 protein
TRBJ2-3 | . | TRBV5-4 | . | TGTGCCAGCAGCCGCGATCTGTGGAGCGGGAGCACAGATACGCAGTATTTT | CASSRDLWSGSTDTQYF
TRBJ2-1 | . | TRBV20-1 | few | TGCAGTGCTAGAGAACCCAGGACGGGGCGAGATGAGCAGTTCTTC | CSAREPRTGRDEQFF
TRBJ1-1 | TRBD1 | TRBV29-1 | . | TGCAGCGTCAGGGGGGGGCTGAACACTGAAGCTTTCTTT | CSVRGGLNTEAFF
TRBJ2-7 | TRBD1 | TRBV18 | few | TGTGCCAGCTCACCATCGAGGACAGGGGCTTCCTACGAGCAGTACTTC | CASSPSRTGASYEQYF
TRBJ2-1 | TRBD2 | TRBV19 | few | TGTGCCAGTAGTATAGTGGGAGGGAACAATGAGCAGTTCTTC | CASSIVGGNNEQFF
TRBJ2-1 | . | TRBV20-1 | few | TGCAGTGCTGTCTATCCGGGACATGTAGAACACGAGCAGTTCTTC | CSAVYPGHVEHEQFF
TRBJ2-5 | TRBD1 | TRBV25-1 | . | TGTGCCAGCATGGACAGGGGGCGAGGCGAGACCCAGTACTTC | CASMDRGRGETQYF
TRBJ2-1 | . | TRBV12-3/TRBV12-4 | . | TGTGCCAGCAGACCCGTGGCAGGGGAGGACAATGAGCAGTTCTTC | CASRPVAGEDNEQFF
TRBJ2-3 | . | TRBV7-8 | . | TGTGCCAGCAGCTTGGCTCGCTCTAAGCGGTTGACAGATACGCAGTATTTT | CASSLARSKRLTDTQYF
TRBJ2-1 | . | TRBV9 | . | TGTGCCAGCAGCCCACCCCATACTAGCCTTCTAAACAATGAGCAGTTCTTC | CASSPPHTSLLNNEQFF